The 12 T cell receptor beta chains reported below all come from one sample, sequenced in a study of blood T cell repertoires in COVID-19. Sequencing was performed with immunoSEQ multiplex PCR; in TCRdb, only in-frame clones are kept and a portion is missing. The sample lists about 370,000 clones, 80% to 90% occurring once. The sequenced sample consisted of PBMCs or T cells enriched from blood (not recorded which). Receptors originate from a man aged 18 to 29 who had recovered from COVID-19.

The chain recombines TRBV5-1 with TRBJ1-1; D not certain. Looked up from germline, CDR1 is SGHRS and CDR2 is YFSETQ. This CDR3 has 14 residues. The ends were cut back, 5 bases at V and 0 bases at J, with 11 bases in the middle. CDR3 in DNA: TGCGCCAGCAGACAAACCGGGATGAACACTGAAGCTTTCTTT. Encoded protein: CASRQTGMNTEAFF.

The genes are TRBV9 and TRBJ1-1; D gene uncertain. Germline values: CDR1 SGDLS, CDR2 YYNGEE. V dropped 0 bases and J dropped 4 bases, with 10 bases sitting between them. The CDR3 loop spans 14 amino acids. DNA of the CDR3: TGTGCCAGCAGCGTAGAGGGAGGTACCACTGAAGCTTTCTTT. Translated: CASSVEGGTTEAFF.

The chain carries TRBV25-1 and TRBJ2-2, with TRBD2 identical over 10 bases. CDR1 and CDR2 from the germline V gene are MGHDK and SYGVNS. The CDR3 totals 17 residues. Trimming at V came to 2 bases and at J to 5 bases, leaving 8 bases not matched to a gene. For the CDR3, the DNA is TGTGCCAGCAGTGAACTTCGACTAGCGGGCAGGACCGGGGAGCTGTTTTTT. This gives the protein CASSELRLAGRTGELFF.

The genes are TRBV19 and TRBJ1-3; 8 nucleotides agree with TRBD1. There are 17 residues in the CDR3. The germline CDR1 and CDR2 sequences are LNHDA and SQIVND (reference sequence). Losses at the gene ends were 4 bases for V and 0 bases for J; bases not matched to a gene: 8. CDR3 in amino acids: CASSTTRTGNSGNTIYF. The CDR3 coding sequence is TGTGCCAGTAGTACCACTCGGACAGGGAACTCTGGAAACACCATATATTTT. Looking up the rest from reference TRBV19 and TRBJ1-3 gives the full variable domain: DGGITQSPKYLFRKEGQNVTLSCEQNLNHDAMYWYRQDPGQGLRLIYYSQIVNDFQKGDIAEGYSVSREKKESFPLTVTSAQKNPTAFYLCASSTTRTGNSGNTIYFGEGSWLTVV.

The rearrangement joins TRBV6-6 to TRBJ2-5; TRBD1 aligns across 9 bases. Germline lookup yields CDR1 MNHNY and CDR2 SVGAGI (reference sequence). This CDR3 is 13 amino acids long. Trimming removed 10 bases from V and 1 base from J; junction bases left unmatched: 4. CDR3 sequence: CATSTGGQETQYF. The DNA of the CDR3 is TGTGCCACCTCGACAGGGGGCCAAGAGACCCAGTACTTC.

This chain joins TRBV7-9 and TRBJ2-7; D is uncertain. This CDR3 region has 15 residues. Germline assignment: CDR1 SEHNR and CDR2 FQNEAQ (reference sequence). V lost 7 bases and J lost 2, with 18 bases in between. The CDR3 sequence: CASTTRQADTYEQYF. The CDR3 region has the DNA TGTGCCAGCACCACACGGCAGGCAGACACCTACGAGCAGTACTTC.

Here the CDR3 reads CASSLDRVRPTEQYF. The CDR3, as DNA: TGTGCCAGCAGCTTAGACAGGGTGAGACCCACCGAGCAGTACTTC. The chain employs TRBV11-2 and TRBJ2-7; D may be TRBD1 (5 bases). CDR1 and CDR2 from the germline V gene are SGHAT and FQNNGV. The V and J ends lost 0 bases and 6 bases respectively, with 15 bases between them. The length of the CDR3 is 15 residues.

The V and J genes are TRBV5-6 and TRBJ1-2; D is unresolved. The CDR3 spans 12 residues. Deletions cut 0 bases from V and 8 bases from J, with 8 bases between. The germline gives CDR1 SGHDT, CDR2 YYEEEE. CDR3: CASSLVAGGYTF. CDR3 bases: TGTGCCAGCAGCTTGGTTGCGGGCGGCTACACCTTC.

The chain joins TRBV25-1 to TRBJ2-3; weak D call: TRBD2 (5 bases). CDR1 and CDR2 from the germline V gene are MGHDK and SYGVNS. The CDR3 runs to 14 residues. V shed 8 bases and J shed 2 bases, with 14 bases lying between them. CDR3 protein: CASGITGITDTQYF. The CDR3 nucleotides read TGTGCCAGCGGGATAACCGGGATCACAGATACGCAGTATTTT.

The chain recombines TRBV2 with TRBJ1-1; D is ambiguous. The CDR3 extends over 14 amino acids. Germline loops: CDR1 SNHLY, CDR2 FYNNEI. V shed 7 bases and J shed 0 bases, with 12 bases lying between them. CDR3 in amino acids: CASTLNKMNTEAFF. Written as DNA, the CDR3 is TGTGCCAGCACTTTAAACAAGATGAACACTGAAGCTTTCTTT.

CDR3 protein: CASSLYSGYQPQHF. CDR3 DNA: TGTGCCAGCAGTTTATATTCGGGGTATCAGCCCCAGCATTTT. The chain combines TRBV27 with TRBJ1-5; D unclear. This CDR3 has 14 residues. With 1 base removed from V and 5 bases from J, the gap between germline ends came to 9 bases. The germline V gene has CDR1 MNHEY and CDR2 SMNVEV (reference sequence).

This rearrangement joins TRBV5-1 to TRBJ2-7; tentatively, D is TRBD1 (5 bases). This CDR3 has 15 residues. Germline V CDR1 and CDR2: SGHRS, YFSETQ. Trimming left V 4 bases short and J 3 bases short, with 17 bases between. The CDR3 sequence is CASSPQSGAIYEQYF. DNA of the CDR3: TGCGCCAGCAGCCCTCAAAGTGGGGCTATCTACGAGCAGTACTTC.